The present T cell receptor (beta chain) was sequenced within a study of blood T cell repertoires in COVID-19 (TCRdb year 2020). Background on the whole study: The collaborator samples originated in the United States, Italy and Spain and spanned the acute and convalescent phases of COVID-19. Deeply sampled blood TCRbeta repertoires from subjects exposed to, actively infected with, or recovered from COVID-19 were included in the dataset. Where available, HLA class I and class II types were obtained from metadata supplied by the sample provider rather than from assay-based typing. The repertoires were made available in a free public database intended to serve as a resource for research on the immune response to SARS-CoV-2. The material from the prospective study consisted of cDNA or gDNA derived from T cells, B-cell-depleted T cells, or PBMCs. A de-identified subject ID, COVID-19 status, age in years and sex were almost always included in the sample metadata. The samples were drawn from the first 160 participants of the ongoing ImmuneRACE study and from some 1,300 subjects provided by 6 global collaborators. Beyond this particular receptor, the publication reports: Clinical and demographic metadata were provided uncurated, with the amount varying by source and participant.

CDR1 and CDR2 (SGHTA, FQGTGA) derive from the germline V gene. At the junction V is shortened by 4 bases and J by 5 bases, with 9 bases in between. The CDR3, from cysteine to phenylalanine, totals 13 residues. Only CDR3 DNA is held: 39 bases, read in frame from base 1. A single count supports this clone. This clone's antigen is unknown. No per-base quality is available; no much larger clone lies one base away. Collaborating institutions collected whole blood in K2EDTA tubes following their own protocols. For TCRbeta analysis, collaborator samples were shipped as frozen whole blood, as isolated PBMCs, or as DNA extracted from either sample type. The immunoSEQ Assay, a bias-controlled multiplex PCR, was used to amplify TCRbeta CDR3 regions from genomic DNA. Processing in the source paper ran as follows. The number of nucleated cells in each sample was estimated by amplification of reference gene primers within the assay. Sequence reads were collapsed and filtered to measure the absolute abundance of every unique TCRbeta CDR3 rearrangement. For each sample, productive Simpson clonality was calculated as the square root of Simpson's diversity index across productive rearrangements. TCRdb stores this immuneACCESS table with in-frame sequences only. Part of the clones is absent; in the studies checked, under half of the shortfall reflects unresolved V genes, and no reason is known for the rest. The DNA was the basis for D and trimming; V, J and clone size are from that table. This sample gives under 95,000 clones in total; 70% to 85% of them show up just once. 4.5% to 6% of the sample is taken by the ten largest.

Sequenced material: peripheral blood. The chain is encoded by TRBV7-3 joined to TRBJ2-1; no D gene is confidently identified. This receptor was obtained from a man aged 50 or older with active or convalescent COVID-19. The CDR3 corresponds to CASSSSNDNEQFF. The DNA reads as follows: TGTGCCAGCAGCTCATCTAATGACAATGAGCAGTTCTTC.